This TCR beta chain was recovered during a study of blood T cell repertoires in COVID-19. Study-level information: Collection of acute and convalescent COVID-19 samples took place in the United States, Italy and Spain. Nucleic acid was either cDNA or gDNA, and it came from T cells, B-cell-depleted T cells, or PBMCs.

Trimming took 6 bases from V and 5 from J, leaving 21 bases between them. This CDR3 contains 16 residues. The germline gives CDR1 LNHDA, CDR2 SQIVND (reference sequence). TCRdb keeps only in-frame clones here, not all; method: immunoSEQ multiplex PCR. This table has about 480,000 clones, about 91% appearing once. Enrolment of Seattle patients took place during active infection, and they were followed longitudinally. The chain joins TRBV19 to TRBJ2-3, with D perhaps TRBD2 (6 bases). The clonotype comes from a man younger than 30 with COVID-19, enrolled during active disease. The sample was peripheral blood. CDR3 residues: CASRSGDDGGRDTQYF. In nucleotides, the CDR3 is TGTGCCAGTAGATCCGGGGACGACGGGGGTCGAGATACGCAGTATTTT.